This T cell receptor (beta chain) is drawn from a study of a mutant IDH1 vaccine in newly diagnosed glioma. Study in general: Most patients had received both radiotherapy and temozolomide, the prior options being radiotherapy, temozolomide, or both.

The CDR3 is 13 amino acids. V dropped 5 bases and J dropped 3 bases, with 10 bases sitting between them. Germline CDR1 reads MNHNY; CDR2 reads SVGAGI (reference sequence). Comments on this clone: Its antigen remains unidentified.

General observations from the study: Apparently unrelated to pseudoprogression were changes in the top peripheral T cell clonotypes.

The time point denotes: week 23, last vaccination. Alongside topical imiquimod, each dose of vaccine comprised 300 ug of mutant IDH1 20-mer peptide. The method was immunoSEQ multiplex PCR; TCRdb's version includes in-frame clones alone and lacks a portion of them. The sample records 70,000 to 95,000 clones, 85% to 90% being singletons. The specimen comprised PBMCs, sampled from a glioma patient whose treatment included an IDH1 peptide vaccine. The sequence was obtained from a woman in her fifties or sixties with glioma. The V call is TRBV6-6, the J call TRBJ1-2; D gene ambiguous. DNA for the CDR3: TGTGCCAGCAGTCACCAGAGGGACTATGGCTACACCTTC. Protein sequence: CASSHQRDYGYTF.